This T cell receptor (beta chain) was captured in a study of human T cells and chemical hapten exposure. Study-level points and caveats: The immune response of these alopecia patients might not match healthy individuals'.

Time point denoted: patch test 3, about 24 weeks after DPC sensitization. Treatment noted: therapeutic diphenylcyclopropenone sensitization with weekly scalp DPC. With V trimmed by 1 base and J by 5 bases, 2 bases remained unmatched. This CDR3 has 13 amino acids. Germline CDR1 DFQATT, CDR2 SNEGSKA (reference sequence). To note about this clonotype: Its antigen is still unknown. A read error may explain this, as a much larger clone is one base away.

Each cDNA molecule in the library carried unique molecular identifiers. TCRdb re-analysed the RACE reads in MiXCR, keeping a single row per CDR3 protein. The profile shows about 90,000 distinct CDR3 sequences, about 11% of them singletons. This material consisted of whole blood, taken in connection with sensitization to the hapten diphenylcyclopropenone (DPC). The source of this sequence is a woman aged 25 to 39 with alopecia areata. Some clones in this sample may be carry-over from other donors' samples. The V gene is TRBV20-1, the J gene TRBJ2-1; the match to TRBD2 covers 7 bases. CDR3 DNA: TGCAGTGCTAGAGGGGACTACGACAATGAGCAGTTCTTC. It is translated as CSARGDYDNEQFF.